This TCR beta chain appears in the sequencing data of a study of blood T cell repertoires in COVID-19. Study as a whole: The samples span acute and convalescent COVID-19 from the United States, Italy and Spain.

This CDR3 region has 15 residues. The ends lost 1 base at V and 7 bases at J; junction bases unmatched: 9. Germline CDR1 LGHDT, CDR2 YNNKEL (reference sequence). Source study methods: Estimated nucleated cell counts came from reference gene primer amplification. Sequenced by immunoSEQ multiplex PCR; TCRdb stores in-frame clones only, minus some. The DNA was the basis for D and trimming; V, J and clone size are from that table. The data contain 380,000 or so clones, roughly 80% of them singletons. The TCR was taken from a human donor with acute or convalescent COVID-19. The donor label of this sample is uncertain. This rearrangement joins TRBV3-1 (or the pseudogene TRBV3-2) to TRBJ1-2; 7 nucleotides line up with TRBD1. Specimen: peripheral blood. The DNA for the CDR3 is TGTGCCAGCAGCCAAGGCTCGGGACAGCGTCTTGGCTACACCTTC. Residues: CASSQGSGQRLGYTF.